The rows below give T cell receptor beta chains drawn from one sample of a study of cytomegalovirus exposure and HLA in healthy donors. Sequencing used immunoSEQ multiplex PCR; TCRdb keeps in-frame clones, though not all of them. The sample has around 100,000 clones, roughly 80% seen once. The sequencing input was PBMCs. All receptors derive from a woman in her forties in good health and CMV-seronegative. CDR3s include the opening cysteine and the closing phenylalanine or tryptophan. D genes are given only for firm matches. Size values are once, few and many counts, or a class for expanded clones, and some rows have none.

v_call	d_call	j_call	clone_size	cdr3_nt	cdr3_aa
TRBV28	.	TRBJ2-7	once	TGTGCCAGCAGTCCCCGGGACACCTCCTACGAGCAGTACTTC	CASSPRDTSYEQYF
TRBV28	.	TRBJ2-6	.	TGTGCCAGCAGTTTAGGGGGGAAGGGGGCCAACGTCCTGACTTTC	CASSLGGKGANVLTF
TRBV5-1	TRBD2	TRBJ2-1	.	TGCGCCAGCAGCTTGGTCCCCCTAGCGGGAACCTACAATGAGCAGTTCTTC	CASSLVPLAGTYNEQFF
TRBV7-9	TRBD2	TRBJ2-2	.	TGTGCCAGCAGCCCTCACCCCGGACTAGCGGGAGGGGTCACCGGGGAGCTGTTTTTT	CASSPHPGLAGGVTGELFF
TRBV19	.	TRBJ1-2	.	TGTGCCAGTAGTACGACCTATGACTCCGGCTACACCTTC	CASSTTYDSGYTF
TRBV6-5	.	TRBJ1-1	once	TGTGCCAGCAGTTACGGAGCGTCGATGGACACTGAAGCTTTCTTT	CASSYGASMDTEAFF
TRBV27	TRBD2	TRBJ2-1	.	TGTGCCAGCAGTATACAAATAGCGGGGGTGAGTGAGCAGTTCTTC	CASSIQIAGVSEQFF
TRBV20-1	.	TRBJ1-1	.	TGCTCAACTAAGAGAAGGGGTGAAGCTTTCTTT	CSTKRRGEAFF
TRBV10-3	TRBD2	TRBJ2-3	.	TGTGCCATCAGCTCGGGACTAGCGGGGATCACAGATACGCAGTATTTT	CAISSGLAGITDTQYF
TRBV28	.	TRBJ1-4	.	TGTGCCAGCAACCTTGCGGGGCTAGGACTGTTTTTT	CASNLAGLGLFF
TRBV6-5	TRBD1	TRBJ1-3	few	TGTGCCAGCACCGTCGGACAGGGCTCCGGAAACACCATATATTTT	CASTVGQGSGNTIYF
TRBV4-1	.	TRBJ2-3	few	TGCGCCAGCAGCCGCTCCCCGCGCGGAAGCACAGATACGCAGTATTTT	CASSRSPRGSTDTQYF
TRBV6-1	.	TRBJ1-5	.	TGTGCCAGCCACGACGGAGATAGCAATCAGCCCCAGCATTTT	CASHDGDSNQPQHF
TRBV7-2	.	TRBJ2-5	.	TGTGCCAGCAGGTGGACAGAAGAGACCCAGTACTTC	CASRWTEETQYF
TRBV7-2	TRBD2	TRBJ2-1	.	TGTGCCAGCAGCTCTAGCGGGAGTATAAATGAGCAGTTCTTC	CASSSSGSINEQFF
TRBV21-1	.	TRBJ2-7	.	TGTGCCAGCAGCAGACGACGGACAGGGCTTGGGCCAGGGCAGTACTTC	CASSRRRTGLGPGQYF
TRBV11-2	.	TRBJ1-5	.	TGTGCCAGCAGCTTACGGGATCAGCCCCAGCATTTT	CASSLRDQPQHF
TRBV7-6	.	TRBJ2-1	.	TGTGCCAGCAGCTGGACTAACAATGAGCAGTTCTTC	CASSWTNNEQFF
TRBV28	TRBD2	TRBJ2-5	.	TGTGCCAGCAGTACAGGGACTAGCGGGAACCAAGAGACCCAGTACTTC	CASSTGTSGNQETQYF
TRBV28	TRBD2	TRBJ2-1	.	TGTGCCAGCAGTTTTGCGGGAGGGGACTTTAATGAGCAGTTCTTC	CASSFAGGDFNEQFF
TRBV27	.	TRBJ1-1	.	TGTGCCAGCAGTTTATCCCTCGGACAGAGAGAAGCTTTCTTT	CASSLSLGQREAFF
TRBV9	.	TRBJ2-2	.	TGTGCCAGCAGCGTAGTGGCTACCGGGGAGCTGTTTTTT	CASSVVATGELFF
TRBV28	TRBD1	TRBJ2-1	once	TGTGCCACCAACAGGGGCTCCGGAGAGCAGTTCTTC	CATNRGSGEQFF
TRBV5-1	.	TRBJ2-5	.	TGCGCCAGCAGCTTGTCAGGGGCAGAGACCCAGTACTTC	CASSLSGAETQYF
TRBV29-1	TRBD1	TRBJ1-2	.	TGCAGCGTCGAACCACAGGGGGCGCGAGTAAATGGCTACACCTTC	CSVEPQGARVNGYTF
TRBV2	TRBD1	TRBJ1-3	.	TGTGCCAGCAGAGGACAGGGGGACTTCTCTGGAAACACCATATATTTT	CASRGQGDFSGNTIYF
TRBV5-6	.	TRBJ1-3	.	TGTGCCAGCAGCTTGGGCTCGGTTTCTTTAGGAAACACCATATATTTT	CASSLGSVSLGNTIYF
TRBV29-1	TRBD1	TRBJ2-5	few	TGCAGCGCTATAACCGGGACAGTGAAAGAGACCCAGTACTTC	CSAITGTVKETQYF
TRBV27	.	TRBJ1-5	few	TGTGCCAGCAGTTTTGGAGGGAATCAGCCCCAGCATTTT	CASSFGGNQPQHF
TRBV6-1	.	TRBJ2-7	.	TGTGCCAGCAGTGAACCAACCCTACCTAGCTCCTACGAGCAGTACTTC	CASSEPTLPSSYEQYF
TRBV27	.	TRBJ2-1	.	TGTGCCAGCAGGAGGGTCCTTAGGGACAATGAGCAGTTCTTC	CASRRVLRDNEQFF